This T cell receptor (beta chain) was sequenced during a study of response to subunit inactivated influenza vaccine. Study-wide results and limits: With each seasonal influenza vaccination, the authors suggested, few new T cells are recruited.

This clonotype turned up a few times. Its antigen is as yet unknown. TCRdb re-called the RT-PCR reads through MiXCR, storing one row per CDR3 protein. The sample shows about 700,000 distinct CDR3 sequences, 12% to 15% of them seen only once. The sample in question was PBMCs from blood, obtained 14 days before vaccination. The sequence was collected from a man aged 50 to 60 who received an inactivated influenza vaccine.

Here the CDR3 reads CASSHGDYLGSTQFF. CDR3 nucleotide sequence: TGCGCCAGCAGCCACGGGGACTACCTTGGCTCTACACAGTTCTTC. V and J are TRBV4-1 and TRBJ2-1; 7 positions match TRBD2. The V gene end was trimmed by 3 bases and the J gene end by 13 bases; junction bases not matched to a gene: 15. The CDR3 runs to 15 residues. CDR1 MGHRA and CDR2 YSYEKL come from the germline V gene.